Reported below is one TCR beta chain. Trimming removed 6 bases from V and 2 bases from J, with 13 bases in between. There are 15 residues in the CDR3. Germline CDR1 and CDR2: LNHDA and SQIVND (reference sequence). These data belong to a study of blood T cell repertoires in COVID-19. Assay: immunoSEQ multiplex PCR; the TCRdb copy retains only in-frame clones and omits some. This sample yields 90,000 to 130,000 clones, of which roughly 85% are seen a single time; 1.4% to 1.5% belongs to the top ten. The rearrangement links TRBV19 to TRBJ2-2, with D tentatively TRBD1 (6 bases). Specimen: peripheral blood. This sequence was found in a man between 40 and 49 years old with acute or convalescent COVID-19. The CDR3, as DNA: TGTGCCAGTAGGGGGGCACCTCGAAACACCGGGGAGCTGTTTTTT. The encoded protein is CASRGAPRNTGELFF.